Sequencing of this T cell receptor beta chain was carried out in a study of patients and donors after allogeneic stem cell transplantation. TCRdb called the RT-PCR reads again in MiXCR, with one record for every CDR3 protein. The sample includes about 960,000 distinct CDR3 sequences, more than 15% of them seen just once. CDR3 length equals 13 residues. The material sequenced was blood, either unsorted or a sorted T cell fraction (not recorded which). The receptor's source is a human donor who was either an allogeneic HSCT recipient or a stem cell or donor lymphocyte infusion donor (not recorded which). It is not recorded whose cells these are; they may come from a transplant donor. The genes are TRBV21-1 and TRBJ2-1; the D segment call TRBD1 is taken from the table without a DNA check. TRBV21-1 is labeled a pseudogene. DNA for the CDR3: TGTGCCAGCAGCCCGCAGGGGGACGATGAGCAGTTCTTC. It translates to CASSPQGDDEQFF.